The clone carrying this T cell receptor (beta chain) was observed a handful of times. The entry originates in a study of patients and donors after allogeneic stem cell transplantation. Germline V gene lookup returns CDR1 SQVTM and CDR2 ANQGSEA. The CDR3 has 11 residues. The germline V and J ends were trimmed by 6 bases and 9 bases, with 13 bases remaining between them. TCRdb reprocessed the RT-PCR reads with MiXCR, giving one entry per CDR3 protein. The repertoire holds about a million distinct CDR3 sequences, with more than 15% as singletons. The sequence derives from a human donor who was either an allogeneic HSCT recipient or a stem cell or donor lymphocyte infusion donor (not recorded which). It is not recorded whose cells these are; they may come from a transplant donor. Sequencing used blood, either unsorted or a sorted T cell fraction (not recorded which). V and J are TRBV29-1 and TRBJ2-3; tentatively, D is TRBD1 (6 bases). The DNA for the CDR3 is TGCAGCGTGTTACAGGGTCAGACGCAGTATTTT. This gives the protein CSVLQGQTQYF.